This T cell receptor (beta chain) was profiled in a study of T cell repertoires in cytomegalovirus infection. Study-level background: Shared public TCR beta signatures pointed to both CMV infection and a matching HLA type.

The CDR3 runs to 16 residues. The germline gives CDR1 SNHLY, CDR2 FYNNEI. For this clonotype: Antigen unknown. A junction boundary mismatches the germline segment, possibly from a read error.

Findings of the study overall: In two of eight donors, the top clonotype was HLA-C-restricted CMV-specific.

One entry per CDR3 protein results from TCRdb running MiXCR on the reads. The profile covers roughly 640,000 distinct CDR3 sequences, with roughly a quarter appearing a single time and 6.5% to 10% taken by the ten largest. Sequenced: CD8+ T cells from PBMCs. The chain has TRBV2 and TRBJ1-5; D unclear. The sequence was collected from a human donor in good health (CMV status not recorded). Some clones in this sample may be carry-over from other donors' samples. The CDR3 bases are TGTGCCAACAGTGATGAATCAACCCAAGGAAATCAGCCCCAGCATTTT. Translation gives CANSDESTQGNQPQHF.